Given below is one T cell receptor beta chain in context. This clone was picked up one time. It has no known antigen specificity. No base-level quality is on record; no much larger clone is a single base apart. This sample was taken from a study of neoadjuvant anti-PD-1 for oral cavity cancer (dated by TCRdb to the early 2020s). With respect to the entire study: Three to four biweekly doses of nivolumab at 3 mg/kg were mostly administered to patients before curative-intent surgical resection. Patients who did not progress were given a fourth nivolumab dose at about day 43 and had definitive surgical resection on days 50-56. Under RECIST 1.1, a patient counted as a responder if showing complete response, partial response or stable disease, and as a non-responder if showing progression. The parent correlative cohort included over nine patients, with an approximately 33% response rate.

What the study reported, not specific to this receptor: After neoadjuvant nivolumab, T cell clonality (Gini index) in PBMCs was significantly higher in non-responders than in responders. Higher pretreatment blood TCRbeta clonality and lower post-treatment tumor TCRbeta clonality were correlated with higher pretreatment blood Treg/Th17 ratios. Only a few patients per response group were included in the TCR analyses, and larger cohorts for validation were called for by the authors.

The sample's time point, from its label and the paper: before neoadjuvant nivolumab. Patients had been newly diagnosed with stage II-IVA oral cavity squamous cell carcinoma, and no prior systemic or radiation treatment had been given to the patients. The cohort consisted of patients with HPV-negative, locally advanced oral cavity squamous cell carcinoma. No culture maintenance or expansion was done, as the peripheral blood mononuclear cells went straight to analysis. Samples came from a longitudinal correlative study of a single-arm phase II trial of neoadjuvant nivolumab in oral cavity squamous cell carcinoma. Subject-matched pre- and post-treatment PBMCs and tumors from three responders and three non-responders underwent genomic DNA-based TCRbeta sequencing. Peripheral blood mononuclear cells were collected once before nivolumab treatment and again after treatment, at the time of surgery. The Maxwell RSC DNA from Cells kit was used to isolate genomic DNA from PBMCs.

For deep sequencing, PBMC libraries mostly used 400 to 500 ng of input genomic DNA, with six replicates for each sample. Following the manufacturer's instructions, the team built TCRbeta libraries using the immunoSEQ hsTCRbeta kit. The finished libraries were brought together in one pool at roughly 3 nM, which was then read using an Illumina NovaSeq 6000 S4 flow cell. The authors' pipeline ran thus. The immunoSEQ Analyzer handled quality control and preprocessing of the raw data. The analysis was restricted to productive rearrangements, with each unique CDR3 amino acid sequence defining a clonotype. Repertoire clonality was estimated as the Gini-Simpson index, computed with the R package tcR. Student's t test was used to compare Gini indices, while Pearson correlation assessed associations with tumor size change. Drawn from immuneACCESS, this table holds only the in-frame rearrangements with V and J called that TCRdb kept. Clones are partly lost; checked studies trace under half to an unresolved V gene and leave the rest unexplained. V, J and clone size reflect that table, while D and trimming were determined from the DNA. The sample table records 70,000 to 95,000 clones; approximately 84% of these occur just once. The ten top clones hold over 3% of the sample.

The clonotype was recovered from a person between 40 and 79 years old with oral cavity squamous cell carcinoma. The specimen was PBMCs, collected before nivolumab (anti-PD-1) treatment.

For the CDR3, the sequence is CASSSSRIGRDFSSYEQYF. The nucleotide sequence is TGTGCCAGCAGCTCCTCTAGAATCGGCCGGGACTTTAGCTCCTACGAGCAGTACTTC. The chain is made from TRBV5-6 and TRBJ2-7; the D segment could be TRBD2, given 6 matching bases. The V and J ends are trimmed by 3 bases and 0 bases, leaving 25 bases between them. The CDR3, cysteine through phenylalanine, is 19 amino acids long. The only DNA kept is the CDR3, 57 bases in frame from the first base. The germline V gene supplies CDR1 SGHDT and CDR2 YYEEEE. The CDR3, completed at both ends by the reference TRBV5-6 and TRBJ2-7 genes, gives the full variable domain DAGVTQSPTHLIKTRGQQVTLRCSPKSGHDTVSWYQQALGQGPQFIFQYYEEEERQRGNFPDRFSGHQFPNYSSELNVNALLLGDSALYLCASSSSRIGRDFSSYEQYFGPGTRLTVT.